The subject of this entry is one T cell receptor beta chain. No antigen is known for it. With baseline, cycle 4 day 1, and cycle 7 day 1 as timepoints, blood was sampled. The entry originates in a study of OX40 agonist ivuxolimab in advanced cancers. Whole-study context: Ivuxolimab doses were 0.01, 0.1, 0.3, 1.5, 3 or 10 mg/kg every 2 weeks. Study outcomes and limitations: Several nonresponders also turned out to have low normalized T-cell clonal expansion. Not determined was the antigen specificity of the expanded peripheral T cells.

Assay: immunoSEQ multiplex PCR; the TCRdb copy retains only in-frame clones and omits some. The top ten hold more than 35% of the sample, which has fewer than 40,000 clones, 89% seen once. The sequences come from CD4+ or CD8+ T cells sorted from blood, collected in a trial of the OX40 agonist ivuxolimab. This sequence originates from an adult with an advanced solid tumor such as melanoma, head and neck, liver or kidney cancer.

The CDR3 sequence: CASSVLRGAEAFF. The CDR3 DNA is TGTGCCAGCAGTGTACTACGGGGGGCTGAAGCTTTCTTT. The V gene is TRBV27, the J gene TRBJ1-1, with a tentative D call TRBD1 (5 bases). The germline CDR1 and CDR2 sequences are MNHEY and SMNVEV (reference sequence). Between the trimmed V and J ends, which lost 5 bases and 6 bases, there was a span of 13 bases. This CDR3 has 13 residues.